This TCR beta chain was sequenced in a study of blood T cell repertoires in COVID-19 (dated by TCRdb to about 2020). Describing the broader study: Collaborator samples came from the United States, Italy and Spain and covered acute and convalescent phases of COVID-19. The material from the prospective study consisted of cDNA or gDNA derived from T cells, B-cell-depleted T cells, or PBMCs. Where available, HLA class I and class II types were obtained from metadata supplied by the sample provider rather than from assay-based typing. Samples were obtained from the ongoing ImmuneRACE study (first 160 participants) and from over a thousand subjects provided by 6 global collaborators. A de-identified subject ID, COVID-19 status, age in years and sex were almost always included in the sample metadata. Subjects who had been exposed to COVID-19, were actively infected with it, or had recovered from it provided the deeply sampled blood TCRbeta repertoires that made up the dataset. A freely available public database, intended as a resource for researchers studying the immune response to SARS-CoV-2, is where the repertoires were released.

TCRbeta CDR3 regions were amplified from genomic DNA by means of the immunoSEQ Assay, a bias-controlled multiplex PCR. The study's own analysis went as follows. The number of nucleated cells in each sample was estimated by amplification of reference gene primers within the assay. To quantify the absolute abundance of each unique TCRbeta CDR3 rearrangement, sequence reads were collapsed and filtered. For each sample, productive Simpson clonality was calculated by taking the square root of Simpson's diversity index across productive rearrangements. Entries here come from immuneACCESS through TCRdb and include only in-frame sequences with V and J called. Some clones fail to appear in such tables; in the studies checked, an unresolved V gene covers under half of the shortfall, and the cause of the remainder is unknown. V, J and clone size reflect that table, while D and trimming were determined from the DNA. The sample table shows fewer than 350,000 clones, and about 90% are seen once. The top ten hold roughly 12% of the sample.

V lost 6 bases and J lost 0 bases; the stretch between them is 12 bases long. The germline V gene gives CDR1 as SGHVS and CDR2 as FQNEAQ. The CDR3 starts with the cysteine, ends with the phenylalanine, and has 15 residues. The retained sequence is limited to the CDR3, 45 bases, with the frame set at the first base. At one collaborating source in Seattle, patients were enrolled during active infection and were followed longitudinally through the course of disease. The collaborating institutions used their own protocols to collect whole blood in K2EDTA tubes. For TCRbeta analysis, collaborator samples were shipped as frozen whole blood, as isolated PBMCs, or as DNA extracted from either sample type. Notes on this clone: Its antigen has not been determined. No much larger clone is present one base from it, and per-base qualities are unavailable.

The full study reports these points: The quantity of clinical and demographic metadata differed by source and by participant and was supplied without curation.

The chain is made from TRBV7-8 and TRBJ2-1, with no confidently assigned D gene. The sample consisted of peripheral blood. The TCR comes from a young woman with COVID-19, enrolled during active disease. Read as DNA, the sequence is TGTGCCAGCAGTTACTCCTGGAGCTCCTACAATGAGCAGTTCTTC. Its protein is CASSYSWSSYNEQFF.